Below are 7 T cell receptor beta chains sequenced from a single sample in a study of blood T cell repertoires in COVID-19. Data came from immunoSEQ multiplex PCR; TCRdb stores just in-frame clones and leaves some out. The profile covers 200,000 to 300,000 clones, with roughly nine tenths appearing a single time and about 9.2% taken by the ten largest. Material: peripheral blood. The receptors derive from a man aged 35-49 years who had recovered from COVID-19.

The chain carries TRBV7-9 and TRBJ2-7, with D perhaps matching TRBD1 (5 bases). Germline V gene data show CDR1 as SEHNR and CDR2 as FQNEAQ (reference sequence). Trimming stripped 3 bases from V and 3 bases from J, with 12 bases between. The CDR3 sequence is 14 residues long. The DNA of the CDR3 is TGTGCCAGCAGCTTGGGGCAGGGTGACTACGAGCAGTACTTC. Translated: CASSLGQGDYEQYF.

The chain is built from TRBV15 and TRBJ2-6; perhaps TRBD2 as D (5 bases). Germline V gene lookup returns CDR1 LNHNV and CDR2 YYDKDF (reference sequence). This CDR3 is built from 18 residues. With 0 bases removed from V and 2 bases from J, the gap between germline ends came to 14 bases. The DNA for the CDR3 is TGTGCCACCAGCAGAGACTTCGGGGTTGGGGCTGGGGCCAACGTCCTGACTTTC. Its protein is CATSRDFGVGAGANVLTF.

The chain is built from TRBV5-4 and TRBJ1-1; D gene unclear. Trimming stripped 4 bases from V and 5 bases from J, with 9 bases between. The length of the CDR3 is 12 residues. Germline loops: CDR1 SGHNT, CDR2 YYREEE (reference sequence). The CDR3 nucleotides read TGTGCCAGCAGCGGGAGACCTACTGAAGCTTTCTTT. It yields the protein CASSGRPTEAFF.

The chain employs TRBV5-1 and TRBJ2-1; D may be TRBD2 (6 bases). Germline V gene sequence: CDR1 SGHRS, CDR2 YFSETQ. CDR3 size: 15 residues. V shed 4 bases and J shed 3 bases, with 14 bases lying between them. The CDR3 DNA reads TGCGCCAGCAGCACTTCTAGCGAGTACTACAATGAGCAGTTCTTC. As protein: CASSTSSEYYNEQFF.

The chain has TRBV7-2 and TRBJ1-2; 7 bases align to TRBD1. CDR3 length: 15 residues. The V segment lost 1 base and the J segment 4 bases; nucleotides outside the gene matches: 6. Germline V CDR1 and CDR2: SGHTA, FQGNSA. CDR3 nucleotides: TGTGCCAGCAGCTTAGAGGCAGGGGGAGGCTATGGCTACACCTTC. Its translation is CASSLEAGGGYGYTF.

V is TRBV29-1 and J is TRBJ1-2, with 7 bases matching TRBD1. The CDR3 extends over 13 amino acids. Germline CDR1 reads SQVTM; CDR2 reads ANQGSEA. J lost 8 bases, V lost 1 base, and 7 bases had no gene match. In nucleotides, the CDR3 is TGCAGCGTTGAAGGCGGGCAGGGGGGCGGCTACACCTTC. Its translation: CSVEGGQGGGYTF.

This chain links TRBV2 with TRBJ2-7, with D unresolved. Germline V lookup: CDR1 SNHLY, CDR2 FYNNEI. The V end was cut by 9 bases, the J end by 2 bases, with 8 bases between. The CDR3 is 11 amino acids. In nucleotides, the CDR3 is TGTGCCAGTGCAGAACCCTACGAGCAGTACTTC. Its translation is CASAEPYEQYF.